This T cell receptor (beta chain) was found in a study of cytomegalovirus exposure and HLA in healthy donors. PCR primers comprised 60 Vbeta and 13 Jbeta primers. TCRdb's copy holds only in-frame clones and misses some; the assay was immunoSEQ multiplex PCR. The profile shows more than 90,000 clones, around 70% of them singletons. V gave up 5 bases and J gave up 10 bases, with 12 bases separating them. The CDR3 is 12 amino acids. The germline gives CDR1 SGHVS, CDR2 FNYEAQ. This clone was seen ten or more times. The source of this sequence is a man younger than 40 in good health and CMV-seropositive. The sample taken for sequencing was PBMCs. This sequence joins TRBV7-6 and TRBJ2-1; D unclear. The chain's CDR3 is CASSVTTYEQFF. CDR3 sequence (DNA): TGTGCCAGCAGCGTAACTACCTACGAGCAGTTCTTC.